Presented here are 23 T cell receptor beta chains from one specimen sequenced in a study of blood T cell repertoires in COVID-19. Using immunoSEQ multiplex PCR, the repertoire was profiled, and TCRdb retains in-frame clones only, with some absent. The repertoire has roughly 200,000 clones, roughly 85% of them found once; the top ten carry approximately 12%. The specimen sequenced was peripheral blood. These receptors were obtained from a young woman who had recovered from COVID-19.

This clone was recorded only once. This chain uses TRBV19 with TRBJ1-4, with a tentative D call TRBD1 (6 bases). The CDR3 sequence is 19 residues long. The germline V and J ends were trimmed by 8 bases and 0 bases, with 25 bases remaining between them. The germline gives CDR1 LNHDA, CDR2 SQIVND (reference sequence). The CDR3 sequence: CASGPPGRGGRPTNEKLFF. CDR3 in DNA: TGTGCCAGTGGCCCCCCGGGGCGGGGGGGGCGGCCAACTAATGAAAAACTGTTTTTT.

The chain recombines TRBV6-1 with TRBJ2-7; D not resolved. The V end lost 0 bases, the J end lost 0 bases, and 9 bases lay between the germline ends. Germline V gives CDR1 MNHNS, CDR2 SASEGT. This CDR3 comprises 15 residues. The CDR3 region is CASSEAPAYSYEQYF. The CDR3 DNA reads as TGTGCCAGCAGTGAAGCCCCAGCGTACTCCTACGAGCAGTACTTC.

This clone was seen once. The chain has TRBV7-2 and TRBJ1-6; D is unresolved. Germline V gene lookup returns CDR1 SGHTA and CDR2 FQGNSA. CDR3 size: 16 residues. V shed 2 bases and J shed 5 bases, with 13 bases lying between them. CDR3 amino acids: CASSLFGWRNNSPLHF. As DNA, the CDR3 is TGTGCCAGCAGCTTATTTGGCTGGCGGAATAATTCACCCCTCCACTTT. Using reference TRBV7-2 and TRBJ1-6 for the parts outside the CDR3, the full variable domain is GAGVSQSPSNKVTEKGKDVELRCDPISGHTALYWYRQSLGQGLEFLIYFQGNSAPDKSGLPSDRFSAERTGGSVSTLTIQRTQQEDSAVYLCASSLFGWRNNSPLHFGNGTRLTVT.

This rearrangement joins TRBV14 to TRBJ2-1; D unresolved. V lost 0 bases and J lost 12, with 12 bases in between. The CDR3 extends over 13 amino acids. Per the germline V gene, CDR1 is SGHDN and CDR2 is FVKESK. As DNA, the CDR3 is TGTGCCAGCAGCCAAGAGGCGGAGTCGGTGCAGTTCTTC. Encoded protein: CASSQEAESVQFF.

The chain employs TRBV7-2 and TRBJ2-7, with 7 bases that match TRBD2. The CDR3 has 16 residues. V lost 3 bases and J lost 2; bases outside the gene matches: 10. Germline assignment: CDR1 SGHTA and CDR2 FQGNSA. The DNA of the CDR3 is TGTGCCAGCAGCTTGTTCGGGGGAGGGGACCCCTACGAGCAGTACTTC. Translating gives CASSLFGGGDPYEQYF.

V gene TRBV27 combines with J gene TRBJ2-7, with TRBD2 matching 7 bases. The CDR3 covers 14 residues. With V trimmed by 1 base and J by 6 bases, 6 bases remained unmatched. The germline V gene encodes CDR1 MNHEY and CDR2 SMNVEV (reference sequence). The CDR3 here is CASSLLGGPSEQYF. The CDR3 region has the DNA TGTGCCAGCAGTTTATTGGGAGGGCCTTCCGAGCAGTACTTC.

V gene TRBV7-2 combines with J gene TRBJ2-7; a possible D gene is TRBD2 (6 bases). The CDR3 has 14 residues. Germline V gene lookup returns CDR1 SGHTA and CDR2 FQGNSA. Trimming removed 0 bases at V and 6 bases at J, with 12 bases between. CDR3 amino acids: CASSLALTGAEQYF. For the CDR3, the DNA is TGTGCCAGCAGCTTAGCGCTAACGGGAGCCGAGCAGTACTTC.

The rearrangement joins TRBV5-1 to TRBJ2-2, with 9 bases lining up with TRBD2. Trimming took 2 bases from V and 9 from J; bases not matched to a gene: 5. Germline CDR1 SGHRS, CDR2 YFSETQ. This CDR3 spans 14 amino acids. In nucleotides, the CDR3 is TGCGCCAGCAGCTTTGAAGCGGGGGGCCGGGAGCTGTTTTTT. It translates to CASSFEAGGRELFF.

This chain links TRBV5-6 with TRBJ1-6; 7 nucleotides match TRBD1. After removal of 0 bases from V and 4 bases from J, the junction contained 1 base not matched to a gene. The CDR3 loop spans 15 amino acids. The germline gives CDR1 SGHDT, CDR2 YYEEEE. CDR3 residues: CASSLGTGYNSPLHF. In DNA, the CDR3 is TGTGCCAGCAGCTTGGGGACAGGTTATAATTCACCCCTCCACTTT.

The chain is built from TRBV7-9 and TRBJ1-2, with 7 bases identical to TRBD1. Germline CDR1 reads SEHNR; CDR2 reads FQNEAQ (reference sequence). There are 13 residues in the CDR3. J lost 7 bases, V lost 3 bases, and 5 bases had no gene match. CDR3 coding DNA: TGTGCCAGCAGCTTGGAGGGGGCCGGTGGCTACACCTTC. Amino acids: CASSLEGAGGYTF. Based on the CDR3 plus reference TRBV7-9 and TRBJ1-2, the full variable domain is DTGVSQNPRHKITKRGQNVTFRCDPISEHNRLYWYRQTLGQGPEFLTYFQNEAQLEKSRLLSDRFSAERPKGSFSTLEIQRTEQGDSAMYLCASSLEGAGGYTFGSGTRLTVV.

This chain uses TRBV7-9 with TRBJ2-7; TRBD1 matches 7 bases. Germline CDR1 is SEHNR and CDR2 is FQNEAQ (reference sequence). Trimming cost V 5 bases and J 2 bases; bases outside gene matches: 6. The CDR3 runs to 14 residues. CDR3 DNA: TGTGCCAGCAGCCAACAGGGGATGCCCTACGAGCAGTACTTC. This encodes CASSQQGMPYEQYF.

The chain combines TRBV30 with TRBJ1-1; a possible D gene is TRBD1 (5 bases). V lost 4 bases and J lost 0, with 15 bases in between. The CDR3 totals 15 residues. From germline, CDR1 is GTSNPN and CDR2 SVGIG (reference sequence). CDR3 sequence reads: CAWNKGAEMNTEAFF. In DNA form, the CDR3 reads TGTGCCTGGAATAAAGGGGCCGAAATGAACACTGAAGCTTTCTTT.

This sequence joins TRBV4-3 and TRBJ2-7; 7 bases match TRBD2. The CDR3 extends over 13 amino acids. Losses at the gene ends were 0 bases for V and 6 bases for J; bases not matched to a gene: 2. Germline values: CDR1 LGHNA, CDR2 YSLEER. CDR3 in amino acids: CASSQEGGSEQYF. Written as DNA, the CDR3 is TGCGCCAGCAGCCAAGAGGGCGGGAGCGAGCAGTACTTC.

The rearrangement uses TRBV7-2 and TRBJ2-3; tentatively, D is TRBD1 (5 bases). CDR1 is SGHTA and CDR2 is FQGNSA in the germline V gene. CDR3 length: 15 residues. The V and J ends lost 5 bases and 2 bases respectively, with 14 bases between them. The CDR3, as DNA: TGTGCCAGCAGCAATACCCGACAGAACACAGATACGCAGTATTTT. Its protein is CASSNTRQNTDTQYF.

The chain couples TRBV9 to TRBJ2-5, with 7 positions matching TRBD2. Germline V CDR1 and CDR2: SGDLS, YYNGEE. Germline trimming cut 4 bases from V and 5 bases from J; bases unmatched to any gene: 11. The CDR3 sequence is 15 residues long. CDR3 sequence reads: CASSSPGGGTETQYF. CDR3 nucleotide sequence: TGTGCCAGCAGCTCCCCCGGGGGAGGGACGGAGACCCAGTACTTC.

The chain is built from TRBV7-3 and TRBJ2-3, with a tentative D call TRBD2 (6 bases). This CDR3 is 16 amino acids long. CDR1 and CDR2 from the germline V gene are SGHTA and FQGTGA. With 6 bases removed from V and 1 base from J, the gap between germline ends came to 17 bases. The chain's CDR3 is CASSPSGGSGTDTQYF. DNA for the CDR3: TGTGCCAGCAGTCCCAGTGGGGGGTCGGGCACAGATACGCAGTATTTT.

The chain joins TRBV6-4 to TRBJ2-7; D is unresolved. The CDR3 extends over 12 amino acids. The V end was cut by 4 bases, the J end by 3 bases, with 7 bases between. CDR1 and CDR2 (germline): MRHNA, SNTAGT. In nucleotides, the CDR3 is TGTGCCAGCAGTGCCCCATTCTACGAGCAGTACTTC. Protein: CASSAPFYEQYF.

This clone has a single count. V gene TRBV5-6 combines with J gene TRBJ2-3; 7 nucleotides line up with TRBD2. Germline V lookup: CDR1 SGHDT, CDR2 YYEEEE. After removal of 7 bases from V and 7 bases from J, the junction contained 6 bases not matched to a gene. The CDR3 spans 12 residues. The CDR3 here is CASGEGVNTQYF. CDR3 DNA sequence: TGTGCCAGCGGGGAGGGCGTTAATACGCAGTATTTT.

The chain uses TRBV25-1 and TRBJ1-1, with a tentative D call TRBD1 (5 bases). The CDR3 loop spans 16 amino acids. Germline CDR1 is MGHDK and CDR2 is SYGVNS. Deletions cut 2 bases from V and 4 bases from J, with 17 bases between. CDR3: CASSELSGGVVTEAFF. As DNA, the CDR3 is TGTGCCAGCAGTGAACTTAGTGGAGGGGTGGTCACTGAAGCTTTCTTT.

The CDR3 reads CASSLGYSRAGTDTQYF. CDR3 coding DNA: TGTGCCAGCAGCTTAGGGTATAGCAGGGCTGGGACAGATACGCAGTATTTT. The chain is built from TRBV7-3 and TRBJ2-3, with TRBD1 as a possible D gene (5 bases). Trimming removed 2 bases from V and 3 bases from J, with 18 bases in between. The CDR3 is 17 residues long. Germline V gene sequence: CDR1 SGHTA, CDR2 FQGTGA.

V and J are TRBV27 and TRBJ1-2, with D perhaps TRBD1 (6 bases). The germline CDR1 and CDR2 sequences are MNHEY and SMNVEV (reference sequence). Trimming cost V 3 bases and J 4 bases, with 12 bases left between them. CDR3 size: 14 residues. CDR3 sequence (DNA): TGTGCCAGCAGTTTCTCCAGGGGCGTCTATGGCTACACCTTC. This encodes CASSFSRGVYGYTF.

The chain carries TRBV20-1 and TRBJ2-1, with a tentative D call TRBD1 (6 bases). V shed 3 bases and J shed 7 bases, with 7 bases lying between them. Per germline, CDR1 DFQATT and CDR2 SNEGSKA (reference sequence). The CDR3 has 11 amino acids. CDR3 residues: CSARGQNEQFF. For the CDR3, the DNA is TGCAGTGCTAGGGGACAAAATGAGCAGTTCTTC.

The V call is TRBV9, the J call TRBJ2-1; 14 bases agree with TRBD2. Trimming at V came to 1 base and at J to 9 bases, leaving 6 bases not matched to a gene. Germline V CDR1 and CDR2: SGDLS, YYNGEE. CDR3 length equals 16 residues. The CDR3 DNA reads as TGTGCCAGCAGCGTATCGGGGACTAGCGGGAGTTGTGAGCAGTTCTTC. The encoded protein is CASSVSGTSGSCEQFF.